A single sample gave rise to the 10 T cell receptor beta chains below, sequenced in a study of post-analysis software for immune sequencing data. Unique molecular identifiers featured in each of the TCR beta cDNA libraries. MiXCR, run by TCRdb on the PCR reads, gives a single entry per CDR3 protein. Here the sample spans hundreds of thousands of distinct CDR3 sequences, 40% to 50% being singletons. Study-wide results and caveats: Patients used about 5 TRBV segments, including TRBV5-6, TRBV5-1 and TRBV20-1, more often than controls.

What these receptors recognize is not known. Sequenced input: blood. All receptors derive from a girl aged 5 to 17 with multiple sclerosis.

The chain joins TRBV27 to TRBJ1-2; 9 bases are a match to TRBD1. V lost 3 bases, J lost 6 bases, and 8 bases stayed unmatched. The CDR3 covers 15 residues. CDR1 MNHEY and CDR2 SMNVEV come from the germline V gene (reference sequence). CDR3 residues: CASSLIPGTGNGYTF. The CDR3 coding sequence is TGTGCCAGCAGTTTGATTCCCGGGACAGGGAATGGCTACACCTTC.

The V call is TRBV12-3 or TRBV12-4, the J call TRBJ1-5; possible D gene TRBD1, 5 bases. Trimming shortened V by 1 base and J by 0 bases, and 10 bases separated the two germline ends. This CDR3 is 16 amino acids long. The chain's CDR3 is CASSLDPGSSNQPQHF. CDR3 sequence (DNA): TGTGCCAGCAGTTTAGACCCAGGGTCTAGCAATCAGCCCCAGCATTTT.

The chain has TRBV3-1 and TRBJ2-7; TRBD1 is a possible D gene (5 bases). This CDR3 is built from 15 residues. Germline lookup yields CDR1 LGHDT and CDR2 YNNKEL (reference sequence). Trimming left V 4 bases short and J 0 bases short, with 13 bases between. CDR3 amino acids: CASSRIPDNSYEQYF. In nucleotides, the CDR3 is TGTGCCAGCAGCCGAATCCCGGACAACTCCTACGAGCAGTACTTC.

V is TRBV7-2 and J is TRBJ1-1; possibly TRBD1 for D (5 bases). CDR3 length: 15 residues. Germline-derived CDR1 and CDR2 are SGHTA and FQGNSA. Trimming took off 4 bases at V and 5 bases at J, with 17 bases between the two ends. The CDR3 coding sequence is TGTGCCAGCAGCTCTGGCGGGGGATTTATGACTGAAGCTTTCTTT. It translates to CASSSGGGFMTEAFF.

The V and J genes are TRBV5-1 and TRBJ1-6; no clear D. Trimming removed 3 bases from V and 0 bases from J, with 13 bases in between. Germline CDR1 is SGHRS and CDR2 is YFSETQ. CDR3 length: 17 amino acids. CDR3 loop: CASSSGRLNSYNSPLHF. In nucleotides, the CDR3 is TGCGCCAGCAGCTCGGGCCGACTGAACTCCTATAATTCACCCCTCCACTTT. The full variable domain, its missing parts supplied by reference TRBV5-1 and TRBJ1-6, is KAGVTQTPRYLIKTRGQQVTLSCSPISGHRSVSWYQQTPGQGLQFLFEYFSETQRNKGNFPGRFSGRQFSNSRSEMNVSTLELGDSALYLCASSSGRLNSYNSPLHFGNGTRLTVT.

The chain joins TRBV29-1 to TRBJ1-1; D is possibly TRBD1 (5 bases). The V end was cut by 7 bases, the J end by 0 bases, with 9 bases between. From germline, CDR1 is SQVTM and CDR2 ANQGSEA. CDR3 length equals 12 residues. The CDR3 protein is CSAGAVNTEAFF. The CDR3 DNA is TGCAGCGCCGGGGCGGTGAACACTGAAGCTTTCTTT.

J is TRBJ2-1 and V is TRBV7-9, with unresolved D. The V gene lost 7 bases and the J gene lost 11 bases, with 15 bases spanning the gap. Germline V gives CDR1 SEHNR, CDR2 FQNEAQ (reference sequence). This CDR3 is built from 12 residues. The chain's CDR3 is CASNPSRWKQFF. CDR3 coding DNA: TGTGCCAGCAACCCCTCACGATGGAAGCAGTTCTTC. The whole variable domain, filled in from reference TRBV7-9 and TRBJ2-1, reads DTGVSQNPRHKITKRGQNVTFRCDPISEHNRLYWYRQTLGQGPEFLTYFQNEAQLEKSRLLSDRFSAERPKGSFSTLEIQRTEQGDSAMYLCASNPSRWKQFFGPGTRLTVL.

The rearrangement links TRBV12-3 or TRBV12-4 to TRBJ2-3, with D possibly called TRBD1 or TRBD2 (5 bases each). Trimming shortened V by 5 bases and J by 7 bases, and 16 bases separated the two germline ends. The length of the CDR3 is 14 residues. CDR3 DNA sequence: TGTGCCAGCAGTCCCTGGGAGAAGGGGAATACGCAGTATTTT. This gives the protein CASSPWEKGNTQYF.

The chain is built from TRBV6-4 and TRBJ2-3; TRBD2 matches 10 bases. Per germline, CDR1 MRHNA and CDR2 SNTAGT. The CDR3 sequence is 13 residues long. The V gene end was trimmed by 11 bases and the J gene end by 2 bases; junction bases not matched to a gene: 4. This CDR3 reads CAPLAGVTDTQYF. The CDR3 DNA is TGTGCCCCTCTAGCGGGGGTCACAGATACGCAGTATTTT.

This clonotype was observed a handful of times. The chain is built from TRBV4-1 and TRBJ2-4; D is unresolved. The J call may be incorrect, as the DNA end agrees better with TRBJ2-5. The CDR3 is 14 amino acids. The germline V gene encodes CDR1 MGHRA and CDR2 YSYEKL. In DNA, the CDR3 is TGCGCCAGCAGCCAAGATTGGATGGAGGAGACCCAGTACTTC. Translated: CASSQDWMEETQYF.